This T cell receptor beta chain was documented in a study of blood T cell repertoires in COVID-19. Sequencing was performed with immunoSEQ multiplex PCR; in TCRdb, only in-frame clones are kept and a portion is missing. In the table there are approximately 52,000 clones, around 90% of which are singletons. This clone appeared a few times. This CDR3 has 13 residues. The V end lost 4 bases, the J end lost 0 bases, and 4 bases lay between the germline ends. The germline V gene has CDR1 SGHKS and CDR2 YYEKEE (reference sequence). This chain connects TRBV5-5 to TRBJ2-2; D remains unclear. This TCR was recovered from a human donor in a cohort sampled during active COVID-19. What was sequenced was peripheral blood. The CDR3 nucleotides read TGTGCCAGCAGCCCCGCGAACACCGGGGAGCTGTTTTTT. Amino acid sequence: CASSPANTGELFF.